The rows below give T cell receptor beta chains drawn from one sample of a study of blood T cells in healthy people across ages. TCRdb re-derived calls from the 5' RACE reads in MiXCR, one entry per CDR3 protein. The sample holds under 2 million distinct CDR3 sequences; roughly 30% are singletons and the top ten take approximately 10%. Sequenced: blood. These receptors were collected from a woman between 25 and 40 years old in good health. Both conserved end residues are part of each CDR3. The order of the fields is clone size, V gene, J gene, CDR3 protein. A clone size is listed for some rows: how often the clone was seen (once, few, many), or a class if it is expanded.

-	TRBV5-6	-	CASSLGRWEETQYF
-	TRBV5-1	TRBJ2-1	CASSLRWPDEQFF
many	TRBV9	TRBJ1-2	CASSATPSSYGYTF
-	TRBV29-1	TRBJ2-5	CSVENIGGLANYQETQYF
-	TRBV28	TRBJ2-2	CASSSWDIPTGELFF
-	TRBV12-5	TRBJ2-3	CASGSGLAGVRDTQYF
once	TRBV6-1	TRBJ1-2	CASVYRGNYGCTF
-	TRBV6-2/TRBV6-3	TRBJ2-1	CASSYSIAEEDSVYNEQFF
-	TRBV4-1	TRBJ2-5	CASSQRTSGADIQETQYF
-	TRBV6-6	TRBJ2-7	CASSYERERSYEQYF
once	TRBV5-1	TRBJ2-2	CASSRGGTNTGELFF
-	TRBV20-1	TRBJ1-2	CSATDQGQLAPYGYTF
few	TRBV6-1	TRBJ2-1	CASREGYLDEQFF
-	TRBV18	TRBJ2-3	CASLLTGPSDTQYF
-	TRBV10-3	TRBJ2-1	CAIRSQTGSNNEQFF
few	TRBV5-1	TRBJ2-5	CASSLYPLAGGQETQYF
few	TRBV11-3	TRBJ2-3	CASSPQGRQDTQYF
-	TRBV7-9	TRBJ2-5	CASRETGTEEVETQYF
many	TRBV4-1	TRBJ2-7	CASSHSDGAYEQYF
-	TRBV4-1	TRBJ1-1	CASSARRDHWGPNTEAFF
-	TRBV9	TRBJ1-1	CASSVDGALNTEAFF
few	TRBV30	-	CAWSPPEGFGEQYF
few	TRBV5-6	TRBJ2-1	CASSSGPPGGYNEQFF
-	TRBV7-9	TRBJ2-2	CASSLYVGPTGELFF
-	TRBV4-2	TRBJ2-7	CASSQDRGASYEQYF
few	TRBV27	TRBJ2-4	CASRVGGLAKNIQYF
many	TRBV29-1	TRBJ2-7	CSVVVGTGAYEQYF
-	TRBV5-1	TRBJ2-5	CASSLVGSGSLETQYF
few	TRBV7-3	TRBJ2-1	CASSFHRAPYNEQFF
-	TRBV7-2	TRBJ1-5	CASSQRGGGSGRSNQPQHF
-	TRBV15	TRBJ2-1	CATSRDPGAIYNEQFF
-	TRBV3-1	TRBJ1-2	CASSQEGGSSGYTF
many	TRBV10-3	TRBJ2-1	CAISRGAEQFF